These 17 T cell receptor beta chains originate from one sample sequenced in a study of response to subunit inactivated influenza vaccine. TCRdb processed the RT-PCR reads anew with MiXCR; each CDR3 protein has one entry. The table lists about 800,000 distinct CDR3 sequences, 21% of them singletons. Sequencing used PBMCs from blood, obtained about 5 days after vaccination. Source of these receptors: a man in his forties or fifties who received an inactivated influenza vaccine.

This chain joins TRBV29-1 and TRBJ2-4; D could derive from TRBD1 or TRBD2 (5 bases each). CDR1 is SQVTM and CDR2 is ANQGSEA in the germline V gene. V dropped 0 bases and J dropped 0 bases, with 12 bases sitting between them. This CDR3 contains 16 residues. CDR3 sequence: CSVEDTGTLAKNIQYF. In DNA form, the CDR3 reads TGCAGCGTTGAAGATACGGGGACGCTAGCCAAAAACATTCAGTACTTC.

The chain joins TRBV6-1 to TRBJ2-2, with 8 bases matching TRBD1. CDR3 length equals 17 residues. The germline V gene has CDR1 MNHNS and CDR2 SASEGT. The ends lost 2 bases at V and 7 bases at J; junction bases unmatched: 12. CDR3 loop: CASSESHQGAYVGELFF. The CDR3 nucleotides are TGTGCCAGCAGTGAAAGCCATCAGGGGGCGTATGTCGGGGAGCTGTTTTTT.

This clonotype was seen only a few times. The V gene is TRBV20-1, the J gene TRBJ2-7, with TRBD2 identical over 7 bases. The germline V gene has CDR1 DFQATT and CDR2 SNEGSKA (reference sequence). The CDR3 consists of 16 residues. J lost 3 bases, V lost 1 base, and 12 bases had no gene match. The CDR3 loop is CSARAGNGRINYEQYF. The CDR3 DNA sequence: TGCAGTGCTAGAGCGGGAAACGGGAGGATTAACTACGAGCAGTACTTC.

This chain connects TRBV29-1 to TRBJ2-7, with 14 bases identical to TRBD2. In germline, CDR1 is SQVTM, CDR2 ANQGSEA. The CDR3 is 16 amino acids. The trim removed 0 bases at V and 7 bases at J, leaving 8 bases unmatched. The CDR3 here is CSVEDRTSGGLFEQYF. DNA for the CDR3: TGCAGCGTTGAAGACAGGACTAGCGGGGGGCTTTTTGAGCAGTACTTC.

A few counts support this clonotype. The chain links TRBV10-2 to TRBJ2-2; D is perhaps TRBD2 (5 bases). This CDR3 is 14 amino acids long. Per germline, CDR1 WSHSY and CDR2 SAAADI. V was shortened by 6 bases and J by 0 bases, with 8 bases between the two germline ends. CDR3 in DNA: TGCGCCAGCAGGATACTAGCGAACACCGGGGAGCTGTTTTTT. Amino acid sequence: CASRILANTGELFF.

This clonotype was seen more than once but under ten times. At one end the junction does not follow the germline gene, possibly because of a read error. The CDR3 loop is CASWGRQGAVF. The CDR3 nucleotides are TGTGCCAGCTGGGGCCGACAGGGGGCTGTATTT. The chain has TRBV2 and TRBJ1-3; TRBD1 matches at 10 bases. CDR1 and CDR2 (germline): SNHLY, FYNNEI. The CDR3 contains 11 residues.

This clonotype was detected a few times. The chain carries TRBV5-5 and TRBJ2-2; 7 bases are shared with TRBD2. V gave up 1 base and J gave up 3 bases; unmatched junction bases: 3. The CDR3 runs 15 residues. CDR1 is SGHKS, CDR2 YYEKEE, per germline (reference sequence). In DNA form, the CDR3 reads TGTGCCAGCAGCTTGCAGGGAGGGTACACCGGGGAGCTGTTTTTT. This gives the protein CASSLQGGYTGELFF.

The rearrangement joins TRBV3-1 to TRBJ2-1, with D unresolved. Trimming pared 0 bases from V and 3 bases from J, leaving 15 bases between. Germline V gene data show CDR1 as LGHDT and CDR2 as YNNKEL (reference sequence). The CDR3 runs to 17 residues. CDR3 coding DNA: TGTGCCAGCAGCCAAGATCAACACAGAAGATACTACAATGAGCAGTTCTTC. Translating it yields CASSQDQHRRYYNEQFF.

This clonotype was found many times. The chain couples TRBV12-3 or TRBV12-4 to TRBJ2-4; D possibly corresponds to TRBD2 (5 bases). The CDR3 has 13 amino acids. Trimming took 6 bases from V and 4 from J, leaving 10 bases between them. This chain's CDR3 is CASRDGLKNIQYF. The CDR3 coding sequence is TGTGCCAGCAGGGACGGACTTAAAAACATTCAGTACTTC.

The V call is TRBV20-1, the J call TRBJ2-3; 7 bases match TRBD1. Trimming removed 0 bases from V and 1 base from J; junction bases left unmatched: 1. This CDR3 spans 14 amino acids. Germline V CDR1 and CDR2: DFQATT, SNEGSKA (reference sequence). The CDR3 protein is CSARETGRTDTQYF. CDR3 in DNA: TGCAGTGCTAGAGAGACAGGGCGCACAGATACGCAGTATTTT.

This clonotype was counted a few times. The gene calls are TRBV29-1 and TRBJ2-7, with a possible D match to TRBD1 (5 bases). CDR3 size: 12 residues. The V gene lost 6 bases and the J gene lost 0 bases, with 9 bases spanning the gap. The germline V gene encodes CDR1 SQVTM and CDR2 ANQGSEA. The CDR3 region has the DNA TGCAGCGTGACAGCTAGCTCCTACGAGCAGTACTTC. As protein: CSVTASSYEQYF.

The chain recombines TRBV7-2 with TRBJ2-1; 8 nucleotides match TRBD2. This CDR3 has 15 amino acids. CDR1 and CDR2 (germline): SGHTA, FQGNSA. Trimming cost V 7 bases and J 2 bases; bases outside gene matches: 7. The CDR3: CASTDGGGPYNEQFF. In nucleotides, the CDR3 is TGTGCCAGCACCGACGGGGGGGGGCCCTACAATGAGCAGTTCTTC.

This clonotype was seen more than once but under ten times. The V gene is TRBV12-3 or TRBV12-4, the J gene TRBJ2-1, with 9 bases matching TRBD1. The CDR3 runs 12 residues. Trimming cost V 5 bases and J 10 bases; bases outside gene matches: 3. CDR3 DNA sequence: TGTGCCAGCAGTGGACAGGGGACCGAGCAGTTCTTC. Its translation: CASSGQGTEQFF.

This clonotype appeared a few times. This chain uses TRBV20-1 with TRBJ2-1; 10 bases agree with TRBD2. Germline trimming cut 5 bases from V and 14 bases from J; bases unmatched to any gene: 12. Germline V gives CDR1 DFQATT, CDR2 SNEGSKA (reference sequence). The length of the CDR3 is 13 residues. CDR3 region: CSAGGTSGILEFF. The DNA of the CDR3 is TGCAGTGCTGGGGGCACTAGCGGGATTTTGGAGTTCTTC.

The sample holds many counts of this clonotype. V gene TRBV6-5 combines with J gene TRBJ2-4, with TRBD1 matching 7 bases. Per germline, CDR1 MNHEY and CDR2 SVGAGI. V lost 4 bases and J lost 0; bases outside the gene matches: 3. This CDR3 is built from 15 residues. The CDR3 protein is CASSSWDRAKNIQYF. The CDR3 nucleotides are TGTGCCAGCAGTTCCTGGGACAGAGCCAAAAACATTCAGTACTTC.

The chain is built from TRBV9 and TRBJ2-1, with 8 nucleotides matching TRBD2. The CDR3 is made up of 15 amino acids. V lost 1 base to trimming and J lost 2 bases; unmatched junction nucleotides: 2. The germline V gene encodes CDR1 SGDLS and CDR2 YYNGEE. CDR3: CASSVSGSTYNEQFF. In DNA form, the CDR3 reads TGTGCCAGCAGCGTAAGCGGGAGCACCTACAATGAGCAGTTCTTC.

The V call is TRBV6-5, the J call TRBJ1-6; 8 nucleotides agree with TRBD1. Germline CDR1 reads MNHEY; CDR2 reads SVGAGI. The V gene end was trimmed by 6 bases and the J gene end by 6 bases; junction bases not matched to a gene: 7. This CDR3 has 15 residues. The CDR3 DNA reads TGTGCCAGCAGCTACCTGGACAGGGCTAATTCACCCCTCCACTTT. This gives the protein CASSYLDRANSPLHF.